This TCR beta chain was obtained from a study of a mutant IDH1 vaccine in newly diagnosed glioma. Assay: immunoSEQ multiplex PCR; the TCRdb copy retains only in-frame clones and omits some. The sample consists of approximately 50,000 clones, more than 75% of them appearing once. V lost 0 bases to trimming and J lost 5 bases, with 12 bases between them. This CDR3 is 14 amino acids long. Germline V gene sequence: CDR1 SGHRS, CDR2 YFSETQ. Noted time point: week 35, safety follow-up. In the vaccine, a single dose held 300 ug of the mutant IDH1 20-mer peptide, along with topical imiquimod. As to this clone: Antigen specificity is unknown.

This sequence joins TRBV5-1 and TRBJ2-7; D may be TRBD2 (5 bases). Specimen: PBMCs, collected from a glioma patient whose treatment included an IDH1 peptide vaccine. The source is a woman aged 35 to 49 with glioma. The CDR3 nucleotides are TGCGCCAGCAGCTTGGCCTTGGGAGCCCACGAGCAGTACTTC. This gives the protein CASSLALGAHEQYF.